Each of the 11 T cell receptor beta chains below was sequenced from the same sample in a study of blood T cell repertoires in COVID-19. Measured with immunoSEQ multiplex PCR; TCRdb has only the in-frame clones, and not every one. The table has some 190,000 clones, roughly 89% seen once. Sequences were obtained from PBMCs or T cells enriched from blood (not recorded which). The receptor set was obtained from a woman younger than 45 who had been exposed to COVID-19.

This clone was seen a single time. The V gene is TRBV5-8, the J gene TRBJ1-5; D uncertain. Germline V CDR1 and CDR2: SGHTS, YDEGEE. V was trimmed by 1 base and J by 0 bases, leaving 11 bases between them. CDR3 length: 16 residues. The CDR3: CASSLIRGDSNQPQHF. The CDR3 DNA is TGTGCCAGCAGCTTGATCCGGGGAGATAGCAATCAGCCCCAGCATTTT. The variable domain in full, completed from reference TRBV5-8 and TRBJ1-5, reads EAGVTQSPTHLIKTRGQQATLRCSPISGHTSVYWYQQALGLGLQFLLWYDEGEERNRGNFPPRFSGRQFPNYSSELNVNALELEDSALYLCASSLIRGDSNQPQHFGDGTRLSIL.

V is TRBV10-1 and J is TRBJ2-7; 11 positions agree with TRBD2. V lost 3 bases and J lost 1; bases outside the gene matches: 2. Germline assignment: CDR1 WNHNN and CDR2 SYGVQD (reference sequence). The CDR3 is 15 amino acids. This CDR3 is CASSETSGSSYEQYF. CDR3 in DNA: TGCGCCAGCAGTGAAACTAGCGGGAGTTCCTACGAGCAGTACTTC.

The CDR3 loop is CASSTGVQAKNIQYF. DNA of the CDR3: TGTGCCAGCAGCACGGGGGTCCAAGCCAAAAACATTCAGTACTTC. This rearrangement joins TRBV7-2 to TRBJ2-4, with TRBD2 as a possible D gene (6 bases). The ends were cut back, 5 bases at V and 0 bases at J, with 11 bases in the middle. The CDR3 runs 15 residues. Germline V gene lookup returns CDR1 SGHTA and CDR2 FQGNSA.

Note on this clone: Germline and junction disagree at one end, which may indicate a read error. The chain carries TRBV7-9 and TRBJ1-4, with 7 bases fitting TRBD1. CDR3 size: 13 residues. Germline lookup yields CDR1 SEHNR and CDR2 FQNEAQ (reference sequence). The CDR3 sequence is CASSLPQAGDSPF. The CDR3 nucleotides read TGTGCCAGCAGCCTTCCCCAAGCCGGGGACAGTCCTTTT.

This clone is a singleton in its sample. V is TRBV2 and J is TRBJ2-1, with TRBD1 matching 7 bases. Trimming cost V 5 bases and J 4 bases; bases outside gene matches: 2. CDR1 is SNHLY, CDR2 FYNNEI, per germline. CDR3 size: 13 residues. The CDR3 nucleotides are TGTGCCAGCAGTACACAGGGGTACAATGAGCAGTTCTTC. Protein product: CASSTQGYNEQFF. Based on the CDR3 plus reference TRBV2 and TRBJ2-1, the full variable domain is EPEVTQTPSHQVTQMGQEVILRCVPISNHLYFYWYRQILGQKVEFLVSFYNNEISEKSEIFDDQFSVERPDGSNFTLKIRSTKLEDSAMYFCASSTQGYNEQFFGPGTRLTVL.

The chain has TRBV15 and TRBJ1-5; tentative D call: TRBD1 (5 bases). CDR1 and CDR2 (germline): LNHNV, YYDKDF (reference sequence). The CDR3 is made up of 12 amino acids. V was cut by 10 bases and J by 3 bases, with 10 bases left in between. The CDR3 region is CASGHYNQPQHF. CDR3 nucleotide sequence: TGTGCCAGTGGACACTACAATCAGCCCCAGCATTTT.

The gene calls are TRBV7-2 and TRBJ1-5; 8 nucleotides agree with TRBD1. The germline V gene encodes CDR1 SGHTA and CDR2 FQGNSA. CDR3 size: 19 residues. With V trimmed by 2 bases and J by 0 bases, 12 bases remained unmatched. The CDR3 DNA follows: TGTGCCAGCAGCTTATTCGGGGCAGGGGGCTTTCTTAGCAATCAGCCCCAGCATTTT. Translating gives CASSLFGAGGFLSNQPQHF.

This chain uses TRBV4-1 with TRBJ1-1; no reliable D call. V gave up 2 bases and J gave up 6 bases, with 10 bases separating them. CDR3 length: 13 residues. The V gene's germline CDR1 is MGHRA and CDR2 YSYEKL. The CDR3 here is CASSQPFFAEAFF. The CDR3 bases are TGCGCCAGCAGCCAACCCTTCTTTGCTGAAGCTTTCTTT.

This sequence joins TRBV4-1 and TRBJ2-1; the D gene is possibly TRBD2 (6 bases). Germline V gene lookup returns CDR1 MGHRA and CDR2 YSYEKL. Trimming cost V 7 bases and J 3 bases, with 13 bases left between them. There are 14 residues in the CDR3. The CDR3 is CASIGGPLYNEQFF. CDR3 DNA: TGCGCCAGCATCGGGGGACCCCTCTACAATGAGCAGTTCTTC.

The CDR3 reads CAWTTSGRPLWAGELFF. DNA for the CDR3: TGTGCCTGGACCACTAGCGGGAGGCCCCTGTGGGCCGGGGAGCTGTTTTTT. The chain is built from TRBV30 and TRBJ2-2; TRBD2 agrees at 12 bases. J lost 6 bases, V lost 4 bases, and 12 bases had no gene match. Germline lookup yields CDR1 GTSNPN and CDR2 SVGIG (reference sequence). The CDR3 has 17 residues. Drawing the rest from reference TRBV30 and TRBJ2-2, the complete variable domain is SQTIHQWPATLVQPVGSPLSLECTVEGTSNPNLYWYRQAAGRGLQLLFYSVGIGQISSEVPQNLSASRPQDRQFILSSKKLLLSDSGFYLCAWTTSGRPLWAGELFFGEGSRLTVL.

The CDR3 sequence: CASSPDREQPQHF. CDR3 nucleotides: TGTGCCAGCAGTCCGGACAGGGAACAGCCCCAGCATTTT. This sequence joins TRBV28 and TRBJ1-5; TRBD1 aligns across 8 bases. From germline, CDR1 is MDHEN and CDR2 SYDVKM. V was pared by 5 bases and J by 7 bases, with 4 bases of the junction left unmatched. CDR3 size: 13 residues. The variable domain in full, with the rest retrieved from reference TRBV28 and TRBJ1-5, is DVKVTQSSRYLVKRTGEKVFLECVQDMDHENMFWYRQDPGLGLRLIYFSYDVKMKEKGDIPEGYSVSREKKERFSLILESASTNQTSMYLCASSPDREQPQHFGDGTRLSIL.